This is a list of T cell receptor beta chains from one sample in a study of identifying expanded T cells in peripheral blood. Profiled with immunoSEQ multiplex PCR; TCRdb holds only in-frame clones, not every one. The sample consists of under 150,000 clones, approximately 88% of them appearing once. Sequencing was carried out using blood. These receptors all come from a person aged 18 to 70 in good health. Both conserved end residues are trimmed from each CDR3.

cdr3_length j_call v_call cdr3_aa
11 TRBJ1-5 TRBV6-6 ASSLTFHQPQH
14 TRBJ1-1 TRBV4-1 ASSQEKRGKGTEAF
13 TRBJ1-2 TRBV4-3 ASSQERGTGRGYT
13 TRBJ2-1 TRBV4-3 ASSQGSGGSNEQF
12 TRBJ2-1 TRBV13 ASSPLPWNNEQF
11 TRBJ1-1 TRBV6-1 ANRQGMNTEAF
12 TRBJ2-7 TRBV7-2 ASSPRDSLYEQY
9 TRBJ2-2 TRBV27 ASSDFRELF
10 TRBJ1-5 TRBV30 AWSVGGQPQH
10 TRBJ1-3 TRBV7-2 ASSLSVDTIY
15 TRBJ2-2 TRBV5-1 ASSFLTSRGRTGELF
9 TRBJ2-5 TRBV18 ASSPGETQY
17 TRBJ2-3 TRBV4-3 ASSQGERATFASTDTQY
10 TRBJ2-3 TRBV9 ASSPRSDTQY
13 TRBJ2-7 TRBV29-1 SVENDRGGFYEQY
11 TRBJ2-3 TRBV11-1 ASSRRLGDTQY
13 TRBJ2-7 TRBV6-5 ASSFTVSLPSEQY
11 TRBJ2-2 TRBV9 ASSVGQTGELF
11 TRBJ1-2 TRBV30 AWSVQANYGYT
13 TRBJ2-4 TRBV19 ASSIDGTGGDIQY
15 TRBJ2-6 TRBV5-4 ASSLGEGPAGANVLT
13 TRBJ2-5 TRBV29-1 SVEAGQGRGETQY
12 TRBJ1-5 TRBV30 AWSVQGHNQPQH
11 TRBJ1-1 TRBV7-9 ASSTSSNTEAF
10 TRBJ2-7 TRBV7-2 ASSPHHYEQY
12 TRBJ1-2 TRBV19 ASSVQDRGLVDT
13 TRBJ1-3 TRBV4-3 ASSQVQGFGNTIY
9 TRBJ1-6 TRBV6-4 ASSGGGPLH
11 TRBJ2-7 TRBV2 AIVGDTDYEQY
12 TRBJ2-7 TRBV6-1 ASRVNSGVYEQY
13 TRBJ1-2 TRBV18 ASSSAPAGGGGYT
12 TRBJ1-2 TRBV6-6 ASSYPGTNYGYT
11 TRBJ1-2 TRBV15 ATSSGTSYGYT
9 TRBJ1-4 TRBV6-1 ASSGTGKLF
12 TRBJ1-2 TRBV6-6 ASDTGPSSYGYT